Each of the 19 T cell receptor beta chains below was sequenced from the same sample in a study of T cells in Graves' hyperthyroidism and ophthalmopathy. Amplification of TCR beta CDR3 regions used RNA as the template. The study used the HTBI primer set for a first-round RT-PCR of the TCR CDR3. TCRdb reprocessed the multiplex PCR reads via MiXCR and lists one record per CDR3 protein. The table lists more than 500,000 distinct CDR3 sequences, 35% to 55% of them singletons. Sequences were obtained from peripheral blood or thyroid tissue (not recorded which). These TCRs come from an adult woman with Graves' disease, either hyperthyroidism or ophthalmopathy (not recorded which).

As for this clonotype: Possible read error: a much larger clone is one base away. This chain links TRBV7-3 with TRBJ2-5; 11 nucleotides align to TRBD2. The germline V gene has CDR1 SGHTA and CDR2 FQGTGA. The CDR3 runs to 20 residues. CDR3 sequence: CVSSLSRSRNPLAGEETQYF. CDR3 in DNA: TGTGTCAGCAGCTTAAGCAGATCCCGAAACCCACTAGCGGGAGAAGAGACCCAGTACTTC.

The gene calls are TRBV7-2 and TRBJ2-2; D call uncertain. Looked up from germline, CDR1 is SGHTA and CDR2 is FQGNSA. Trimming cost V 1 base and J 8 bases, with 11 bases left between them. The CDR3 consists of 14 residues. The CDR3 DNA reads TGTGCCAGCAGCTTAGGTTCCAAATCAGGGGAGCTGTTTTTT. This translates into CASSLGSKSGELFF.

The sample holds a few counts of this clonotype. The V gene is TRBV7-9, the J gene TRBJ1-2; D remains ambiguous. This CDR3 spans 14 amino acids. Germline V gene sequence: CDR1 SEHNR, CDR2 FQNEAQ (reference sequence). The germline V and J ends were trimmed by 5 bases and 4 bases, with 14 bases remaining between them. CDR3 sequence: CASSPSGPGYGYTF. CDR3 DNA: TGTGCCAGCAGCCCATCCGGGCCTGGCTATGGCTACACCTTC.

About this clonotype itself: One end of the junction varies from germline; a read error may be responsible. This chain joins TRBV29-1 and TRBJ2-7; 14 bases map to TRBD2. The germline V gene has CDR1 SQVTM and CDR2 ANQGSEA. The CDR3 runs 13 residues. The CDR3 spells CSARLAGGPFHTF. For the CDR3, the DNA is TGCAGCGCCCGACTAGCGGGAGGGCCTTTCCATACCTTC.

This chain uses TRBV7-2 with TRBJ1-5; 7 bases are shared with TRBD1. This CDR3 contains 16 residues. Trimming removed 1 base from V and 6 bases from J; junction bases left unmatched: 9. The germline CDR1 and CDR2 sequences are SGHTA and FQGNSA. CDR3 loop: CASSLGVTGTGQPQHF. The CDR3 bases are TGTGCCAGCAGCTTAGGAGTGACAGGGACGGGTCAGCCCCAGCATTTT.

Concerning this clonotype itself: Sequence at one end of the junction differs from germline and may be a read error. V is TRBV29-1 and J is TRBJ1-5; no clear D. The germline V gene encodes CDR1 SQVTM and CDR2 ANQGSEA. This CDR3 spans 13 amino acids. CDR3 coding DNA: TGCAGCGTTGAGGAGAATAGCGATCAGCCCCAGCATTTT. Protein: CSVEENSDQPQHF.

The V and J genes are TRBV2 and TRBJ1-2; maybe TRBD1 (6 bases). Trimming stripped 3 bases from V and 1 base from J, with 18 bases between. Germline assignment: CDR1 SNHLY and CDR2 FYNNEI. The CDR3 has 17 residues. CDR3 nucleotide sequence: TGTGCCAGCAGTGACCCCGATGATAGACAGGTTAACTATGGCTACACCTTC. Protein product: CASSDPDDRQVNYGYTF.

In this sample, this clonotype turned up many times. The chain carries TRBV20-1 and TRBJ1-5; no definite D call. V lost 3 bases and J 5 bases, leaving 17 bases between the germline ends. Germline loops: CDR1 DFQATT, CDR2 SNEGSKA (reference sequence). The CDR3 totals 15 residues. In DNA form, the CDR3 reads TGCAGTGCTAGTCGGGGTGGGCCTTGGGATCAGCCCCAGCATTTT. It specifies CSASRGGPWDQPQHF.

Regarding this clonotype: The conserved final phenylalanine or tryptophan is absent from the CDR3, which likely points to a read error. No DNA is shown, since the ends of the CDR3 on it are uncertain; the CDR3 is the one TCRdb lists. CDR3 protein: CAIPDGGYKA. The chain recombines TRBV10-3 with TRBJ2-5; the tabulated D call, TRBD2, remains unverified against the DNA. The CDR3 extends over 10 residues, inclusive of both ends. CDR1 is ENHRY, CDR2 SYGVKD, per germline.

This clonotype was detected only a few times. The V and J genes are TRBV24-1 and TRBJ2-5; D perhaps matches TRBD1 (5 bases). There are 11 residues in the CDR3. CDR1 is KGHDR, CDR2 SFDVKD, per germline. V dropped 6 bases and J dropped 5 bases, with 6 bases sitting between them. CDR3 loop: CATSNRETQYF. DNA for the CDR3: TGTGCCACCAGTAACAGGGAGACCCAGTACTTC.

This sequence joins TRBV11-2 and TRBJ1-5; D gene unclear. There are 13 residues in the CDR3. CDR1 and CDR2 (germline): SGHAT, FQNNGV. With 4 bases removed from V and 8 bases from J, the gap between germline ends came to 12 bases. CDR3 nucleotide sequence: TGTGCCAGCAGCTCAGATACGTGGGAGCCCCAGCATTTT. It specifies CASSSDTWEPQHF.

This clonotype was counted at least ten times. The chain uses TRBV7-6 and TRBJ2-5; no definite D call. This CDR3 has 16 amino acids. The germline V gene has CDR1 SGHVS and CDR2 FNYEAQ. V lost 2 bases and J 1 base, leaving 14 bases between the germline ends. The CDR3 region has the DNA TGTGCCAGCAGCTTACTTGTTGGGTACCTCCAAGAGACCCAGTACTTC. Protein product: CASSLLVGYLQETQYF.

The chain joins TRBV20-1 to TRBJ2-7; D is unresolved. The CDR3 is 12 amino acids. Per germline, CDR1 DFQATT and CDR2 SNEGSKA (reference sequence). V was trimmed by 0 bases and J by 6 bases, leaving 9 bases between them. CDR3 sequence reads: CSARDPAGEQYF. CDR3 sequence (DNA): TGCAGTGCTAGAGATCCGGCAGGCGAGCAGTACTTC.

V is TRBV11-2 and J is TRBJ1-1, with D maybe TRBD1 (5 bases). V shed 5 bases and J shed 7 bases, with 11 bases lying between them. The CDR3 runs to 12 residues. Germline values: CDR1 SGHAT, CDR2 FQNNGV. The CDR3 sequence is CASSRGDLEAFF. The CDR3 nucleotides read TGTGCCAGCAGCCGTGGGGACCTTGAAGCTTTCTTT.

The rearrangement uses TRBV20-1 and TRBJ2-6; 9 nucleotides match TRBD1. CDR1 and CDR2 from the germline V gene are DFQATT and SNEGSKA (reference sequence). With V trimmed by 3 bases and J by 0 bases, 6 bases remained unmatched. The length of the CDR3 is 17 residues. Written as DNA, the CDR3 is TGCAGTGCTAGCTTCGACAGGGGGACCTCTGGGGCCAACGTCCTGACTTTC. Protein product: CSASFDRGTSGANVLTF.

This clonotype was seen repeatedly, ten times or more. The V and J genes are TRBV20-1 and TRBJ1-3; D ambiguous. This CDR3 contains 20 residues. V shed 0 bases and J shed 2 bases, with 26 bases lying between them. Germline CDR1 DFQATT, CDR2 SNEGSKA (reference sequence). CDR3 sequence reads: CSARDGPGRAGRLTGNTIYF. DNA for the CDR3: TGCAGTGCTAGAGATGGACCGGGTCGGGCAGGACGACTAACTGGAAACACCATATATTTT.

This clonotype was seen a single time. Since a much larger clone is just one base distant, this may be a read error. This chain joins TRBV9 and TRBJ1-4; D not resolved. The CDR3 sequence is 14 residues long. Germline V gene lookup returns CDR1 SGDLS and CDR2 YYNGEE. The DNA of the CDR3 is TGCGCCAGCAGGCTGATCCCGAGAGGTGAAGAACTGTTTTTT. Translated: CASRLIPRGEELFF. Variable domain in full (rest from reference TRBV9 and TRBJ1-4): DSGVTQTPKHLITATGQRVTLRCSPRSGDLSVYWYQQSLDQGLQFLIQYYNGEERAKGNILERFSAQQFPDLHSELNLSSLELGDSALYFCASRLIPRGEELFFGSGTQLSVL.

This clonotype has a handful of counts. This may come from a read error, since a much larger clone is one base off. The chain combines TRBV12-3 or TRBV12-4 with TRBJ2-7; no clear D. V gave up 6 bases and J gave up 3 bases, with 15 bases separating them. This CDR3 comprises 14 residues. The CDR3 here is CASSRHGVNYEQYF. Written as DNA, the CDR3 is TGTGCCAGCAGCCGCCACGGAGTTAACTACGAGCAGTACTTC.

Note on this clonotype: Since a much larger clone is just one base distant, this may be a read error. Here the CDR3 DNA reads TGTGCCAGCATTGGGGGAAGCACCGGGGACCTGTTTTTT. Amino acids: CASIGGSTGDLFF. This chain connects TRBV6-5 to TRBJ2-2; the D call may be TRBD1 or TRBD2 (5 bases each). This CDR3 has 13 residues. In germline, CDR1 is MNHEY, CDR2 SVGAGI.